The 11 T cell receptor beta chains below all came from one sample that was sequenced in a study of OX40 agonist ivuxolimab in advanced cancers. Sequencing was performed with immunoSEQ multiplex PCR; in TCRdb, only in-frame clones are kept and a portion is missing. This sample yields 20,000 to 25,000 clones, of which around 84% are seen a single time; approximately 16% belongs to the top ten. Sample: CD4+ or CD8+ T cells sorted from blood, taken in a trial of the OX40 agonist ivuxolimab. The source of these receptors is an adult with an advanced solid tumor such as melanoma, head and neck, liver or kidney cancer.

The genes are TRBV15 and TRBJ1-2; D is ambiguous. The germline V gene encodes CDR1 LNHNV and CDR2 YYDKDF (reference sequence). Deletions cut 0 bases from V and 7 bases from J, with 6 bases between. The CDR3 runs 12 residues. Written as DNA, the CDR3 is TGTGCCACCAGCAGAGATGTGGGTGGCTACACCTTC. It specifies CATSRDVGGYTF.

This clone is a singleton in its sample. The gene calls are TRBV9 and TRBJ2-1, with 11 nucleotides matching TRBD2. CDR1 and CDR2 from the germline V gene are SGDLS and YYNGEE. The J segment lost 4 bases and the V segment lost 3 bases, leaving 6 bases of the junction unmatched. There are 16 residues in the CDR3. The CDR3 nucleotides read TGTGCCAGCAGCGCTCTAGCGGGGGGTTTATACAATGAGCAGTTCTTC. Translated, it gives CASSALAGGLYNEQFF.

The chain is built from TRBV4-2 and TRBJ2-7; 15 positions match TRBD2. Trimming took 0 bases from V and 6 from J; bases not matched to a gene: 12. The germline gives CDR1 LGHNA, CDR2 YNFKEQ. The CDR3 loop spans 19 amino acids. The CDR3 DNA follows: TGTGCCAGCAGCCAAGACAGATCCGGGACTAGCGGGGGGCTCGGCGAGCAGTACTTC. Its protein is CASSQDRSGTSGGLGEQYF.

The chain recombines TRBV5-6 with TRBJ1-4; D not resolved. Trimming took off 2 bases at V and 8 bases at J, with 13 bases between the two ends. CDR3 size: 14 residues. CDR1 and CDR2 from the germline V gene are SGHDT and YYEEEE. CDR3 loop: CASSFGILGEKLFF. The CDR3 nucleotides are TGTGCCAGCAGCTTTGGTATACTGGGAGAAAAACTGTTTTTT.

The chain combines TRBV7-2 with TRBJ2-3; D uncertain. The CDR3 totals 14 residues. V lost 2 bases, J lost 2 bases, and 8 bases lay in between. Per germline, CDR1 SGHTA and CDR2 FQGNSA. This CDR3 reads CASSLNGYTDTQYF. The CDR3 DNA is TGTGCCAGCAGCTTAAACGGGTACACAGATACGCAGTATTTT.

This chain joins TRBV15 and TRBJ2-7; D perhaps matches TRBD2 (6 bases). CDR1 is LNHNV and CDR2 is YYDKDF in the germline V gene (reference sequence). The CDR3 is 13 amino acids. Trimming took off 0 bases at V and 4 bases at J, with 7 bases between the two ends. The chain's CDR3 is CATSRDREYEQYF. CDR3 in DNA: TGTGCCACCAGCAGAGATCGGGAGTACGAGCAGTACTTC.

The chain couples TRBV4-1 to TRBJ2-1; D tentatively fits TRBD1 or TRBD2 (5 bases each). The CDR3 contains 16 residues. CDR1 is MGHRA and CDR2 is YSYEKL in the germline V gene. Trimming pared 3 bases from V and 7 bases from J, leaving 19 bases between. The CDR3 DNA is TGCGCCAGCAGCCACCCGCAACTAAGGGGACGGAATGAGCAGTTCTTC. Its protein is CASSHPQLRGRNEQFF.

The J gene is TRBJ2-2, the V gene TRBV9; tentatively, D is TRBD2 (5 bases). The ends were cut back, 0 bases at V and 1 base at J, with 13 bases in the middle. CDR3 size: 17 residues. Germline assignment: CDR1 SGDLS and CDR2 YYNGEE. The CDR3 spells CASSVEPTRGNTGELFF. CDR3 DNA: TGTGCCAGCAGCGTAGAGCCCACCCGGGGGAACACCGGGGAGCTGTTTTTT.

This chain uses TRBV7-2 with TRBJ2-7; D is ambiguous. This CDR3 has 14 residues. Between the trimmed V and J ends, which lost 2 bases and 2 bases, there was a span of 10 bases. Looked up from germline, CDR1 is SGHTA and CDR2 is FQGNSA. The CDR3 nucleotides read TGTGCCAGCAGCTTACGTACCGGAACCTACGAGCAGTACTTC. It specifies CASSLRTGTYEQYF. The entire variable domain, with the rest obtained from reference TRBV7-2 and TRBJ2-7, is as follows: GAGVSQSPSNKVTEKGKDVELRCDPISGHTALYWYRQSLGQGLEFLIYFQGNSAPDKSGLPSDRFSAERTGGSVSTLTIQRTQQEDSAVYLCASSLRTGTYEQYFGPGTRLTVT.

This clone was observed once. The chain couples TRBV7-2 to TRBJ2-7, with TRBD2 matching over 7 bases. Germline loops: CDR1 SGHTA, CDR2 FQGNSA. This CDR3 region has 15 residues. V lost 1 base, J lost 4 bases, and 7 bases stayed unmatched. CDR3 nucleotide sequence: TGTGCCAGCAGCTTAGACCGGGCGGGAGTTTACGAGCAGTACTTC. Translation gives CASSLDRAGVYEQYF.

The table lists this clone with a few counts. The rearrangement uses TRBV7-2 and TRBJ1-6; no reliable D call. Trimming removed 4 bases at V and 6 bases at J, with 13 bases between. This CDR3 region has 15 residues. Germline loops: CDR1 SGHTA, CDR2 FQGNSA. Here the CDR3 reads CASSSDQVINSPLHF. Here the CDR3 DNA reads TGTGCCAGCAGCTCCGATCAGGTTATTAATTCACCCCTCCACTTT.